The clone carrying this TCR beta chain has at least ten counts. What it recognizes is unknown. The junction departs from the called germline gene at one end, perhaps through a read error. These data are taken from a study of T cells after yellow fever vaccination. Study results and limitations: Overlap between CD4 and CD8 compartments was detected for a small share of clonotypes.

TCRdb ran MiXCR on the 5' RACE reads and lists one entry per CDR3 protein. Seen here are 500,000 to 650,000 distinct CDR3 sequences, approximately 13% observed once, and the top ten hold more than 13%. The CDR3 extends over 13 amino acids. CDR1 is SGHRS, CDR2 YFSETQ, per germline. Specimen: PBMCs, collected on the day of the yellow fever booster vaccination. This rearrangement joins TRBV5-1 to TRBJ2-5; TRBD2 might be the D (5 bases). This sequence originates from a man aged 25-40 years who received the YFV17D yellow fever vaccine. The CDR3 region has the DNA TGTGCCAGCAGCTTAAGAGAGGGAGAGACCCAGTACTTC. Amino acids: CASSLREGETQYF.